This T cell receptor (beta chain) derives from a study of blood T cell repertoires in COVID-19. Background on the study: PBMCs, B-cell-depleted T cells, or T cells were the source of the cDNA or gDNA that made up the material.

In the source study's methods: Reference gene primer amplification yielded estimated nucleated cell counts. The data were produced by immunoSEQ multiplex PCR, yet TCRdb's version contains in-frame clones alone and is incomplete. Clonal size and the V and J genes are those of that table, whereas D and trimming came from the DNA. The sample records roughly 150,000 clones, 80% being singletons. A note on this clone: Other DNA sequences in the same sample also yield this CDR3.

The CDR3 spans 14 residues. The V end lost 2 bases, the J end lost 4 bases, and 11 bases lay between the germline ends. CDR1 and CDR2 from the germline V gene are SQVTM and ANQGSEA. The chain joins TRBV29-1 to TRBJ2-2, with D maybe TRBD1 (5 bases). The receptor was isolated from a woman aged 45 to 65 with acute or convalescent COVID-19. The source material was peripheral blood. The CDR3, as DNA: TGCAGCGTTGAATTGGGGCGCGGCACCGGGGAGCTGTTTTTT. Protein: CSVELGRGTGELFF.